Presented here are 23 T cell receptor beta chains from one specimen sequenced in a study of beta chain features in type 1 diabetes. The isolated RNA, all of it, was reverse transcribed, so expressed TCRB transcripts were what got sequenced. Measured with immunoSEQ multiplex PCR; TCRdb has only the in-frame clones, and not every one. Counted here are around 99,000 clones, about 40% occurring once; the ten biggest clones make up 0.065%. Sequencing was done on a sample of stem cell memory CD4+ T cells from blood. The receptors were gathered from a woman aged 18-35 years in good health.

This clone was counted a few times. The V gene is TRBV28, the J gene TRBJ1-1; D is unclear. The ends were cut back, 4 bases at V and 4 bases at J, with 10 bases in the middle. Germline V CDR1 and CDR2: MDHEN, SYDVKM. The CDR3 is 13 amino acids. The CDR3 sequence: CASSSPPSTEAFF. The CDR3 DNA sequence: TGTGCCAGCAGTTCCCCGCCGAGCACTGAAGCTTTCTTT.

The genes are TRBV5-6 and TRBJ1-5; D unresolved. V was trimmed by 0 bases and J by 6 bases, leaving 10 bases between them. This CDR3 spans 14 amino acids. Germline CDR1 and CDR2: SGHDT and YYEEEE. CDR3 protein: CASSLARGFQPQHF. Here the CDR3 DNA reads TGTGCCAGCAGCTTGGCTCGGGGTTTTCAGCCCCAGCATTTT.

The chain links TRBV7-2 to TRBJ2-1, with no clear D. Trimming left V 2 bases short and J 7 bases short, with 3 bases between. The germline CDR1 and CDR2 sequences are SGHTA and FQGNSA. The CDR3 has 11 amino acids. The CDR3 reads CASSLLNEQFF. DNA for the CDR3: TGTGCCAGCAGCTTATTAAATGAGCAGTTCTTC.

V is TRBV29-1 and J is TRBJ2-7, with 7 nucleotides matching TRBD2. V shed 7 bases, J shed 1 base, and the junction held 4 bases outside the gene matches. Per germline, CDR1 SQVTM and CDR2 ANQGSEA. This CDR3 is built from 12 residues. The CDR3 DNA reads TGCAGCGCGAGCGGGAATTCCTACGAGCAGTACTTC. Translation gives CSASGNSYEQYF.

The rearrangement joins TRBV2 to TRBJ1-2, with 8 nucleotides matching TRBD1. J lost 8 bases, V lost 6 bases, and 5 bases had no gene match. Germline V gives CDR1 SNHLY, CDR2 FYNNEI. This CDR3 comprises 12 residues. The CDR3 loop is CASSLTGEGYTF. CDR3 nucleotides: TGTGCCAGCAGCCTGACAGGGGAGGGCTACACCTTC.

This CDR3 reads CASSPRLYTDTQYF. The CDR3 DNA reads as TGTGCCAGCTCACCGCGGCTGTACACAGATACGCAGTATTTT. The rearrangement uses TRBV18 and TRBJ2-3; no firm D call. Trimming stripped 3 bases from V and 2 bases from J, with 9 bases between. In germline, CDR1 is KGHSH, CDR2 LQKENI. This CDR3 is built from 14 residues.

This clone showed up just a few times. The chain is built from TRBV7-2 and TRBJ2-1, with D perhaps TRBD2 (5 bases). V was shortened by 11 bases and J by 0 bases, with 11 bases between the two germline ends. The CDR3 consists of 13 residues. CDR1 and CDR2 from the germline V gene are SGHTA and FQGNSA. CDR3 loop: CAAAAASYNEQFF. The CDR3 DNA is TGTGCCGCCGCAGCGGCCTCCTACAATGAGCAGTTCTTC. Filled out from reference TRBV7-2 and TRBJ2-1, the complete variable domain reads GAGVSQSPSNKVTEKGKDVELRCDPISGHTALYWYRQSLGQGLEFLIYFQGNSAPDKSGLPSDRFSAERTGGSVSTLTIQRTQQEDSAVYLCAAAAASYNEQFFGPGTRLTVL.

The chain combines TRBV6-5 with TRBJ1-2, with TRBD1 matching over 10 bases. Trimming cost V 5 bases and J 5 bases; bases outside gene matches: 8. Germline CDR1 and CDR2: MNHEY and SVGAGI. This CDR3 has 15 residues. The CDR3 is CASSIYRDRGYGYTF. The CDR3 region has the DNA TGTGCCAGCAGTATATACCGGGACAGGGGTTATGGCTACACCTTC.

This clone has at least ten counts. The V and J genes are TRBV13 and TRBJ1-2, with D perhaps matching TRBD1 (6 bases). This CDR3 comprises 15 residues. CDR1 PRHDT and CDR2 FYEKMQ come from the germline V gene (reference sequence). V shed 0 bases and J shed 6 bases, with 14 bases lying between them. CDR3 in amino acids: CASSLGQTGKNGYTF. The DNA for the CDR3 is TGTGCCAGCAGCTTAGGCCAAACAGGGAAAAATGGCTACACCTTC. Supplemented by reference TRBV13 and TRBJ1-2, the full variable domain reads AAGVIQSPRHLIKEKRETATLKCYPIPRHDTVYWYQQGPGQDPQFLISFYEKMQSDKGSIPDRFSAQQFSDYHSELNMSSLELGDSALYFCASSLGQTGKNGYTFGSGTRLTVV.

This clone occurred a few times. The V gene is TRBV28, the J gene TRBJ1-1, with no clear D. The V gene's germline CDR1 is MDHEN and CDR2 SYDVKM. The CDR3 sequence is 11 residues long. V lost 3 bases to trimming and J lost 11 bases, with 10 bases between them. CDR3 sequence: CASSFVTRAFF. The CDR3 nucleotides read TGTGCCAGCAGTTTTGTGACTCGGGCTTTCTTT.

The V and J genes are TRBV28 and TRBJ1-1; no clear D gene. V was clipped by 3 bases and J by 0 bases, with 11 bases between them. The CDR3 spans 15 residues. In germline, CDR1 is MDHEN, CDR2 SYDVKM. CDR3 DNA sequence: TGTGCCAGCAGTTTGCCGGAGCAGATGAACACTGAAGCTTTCTTT. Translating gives CASSLPEQMNTEAFF.

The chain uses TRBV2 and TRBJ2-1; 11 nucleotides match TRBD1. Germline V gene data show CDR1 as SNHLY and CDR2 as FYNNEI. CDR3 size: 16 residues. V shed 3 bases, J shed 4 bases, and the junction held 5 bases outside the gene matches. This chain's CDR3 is CASSDPDRGRYNEQFF. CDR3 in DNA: TGTGCCAGCAGTGACCCGGACAGGGGGCGATACAATGAGCAGTTCTTC.

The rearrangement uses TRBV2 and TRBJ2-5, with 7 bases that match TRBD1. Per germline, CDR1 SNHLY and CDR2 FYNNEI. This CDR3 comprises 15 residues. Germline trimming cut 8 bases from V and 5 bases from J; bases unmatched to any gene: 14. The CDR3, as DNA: TGTGCCAGCGGGTCACTTCGCAGGGGGTACGAGACCCAGTACTTC. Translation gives CASGSLRRGYETQYF.

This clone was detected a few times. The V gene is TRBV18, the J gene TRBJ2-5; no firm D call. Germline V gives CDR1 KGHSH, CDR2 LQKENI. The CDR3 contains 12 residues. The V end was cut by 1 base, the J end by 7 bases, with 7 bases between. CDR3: CASSPQTMTQYF. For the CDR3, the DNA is TGTGCCAGCTCACCACAGACAATGACCCAGTACTTC.

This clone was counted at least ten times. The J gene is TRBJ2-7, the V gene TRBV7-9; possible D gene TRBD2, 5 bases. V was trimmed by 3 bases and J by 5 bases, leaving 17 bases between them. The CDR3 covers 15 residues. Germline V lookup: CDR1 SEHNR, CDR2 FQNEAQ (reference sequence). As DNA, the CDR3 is TGTGCCAGCAGCTTCCTCAGACGGGATTCGGACGAGCAGTACTTC. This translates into CASSFLRRDSDEQYF.

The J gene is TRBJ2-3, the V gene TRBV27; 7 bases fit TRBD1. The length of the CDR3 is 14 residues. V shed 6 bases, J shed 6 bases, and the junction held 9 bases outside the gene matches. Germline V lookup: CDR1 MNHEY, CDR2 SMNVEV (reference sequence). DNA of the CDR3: TGTGCCAGCAGGCCGGGACAGTTAACTGATACGCAGTATTTT. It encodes CASRPGQLTDTQYF.

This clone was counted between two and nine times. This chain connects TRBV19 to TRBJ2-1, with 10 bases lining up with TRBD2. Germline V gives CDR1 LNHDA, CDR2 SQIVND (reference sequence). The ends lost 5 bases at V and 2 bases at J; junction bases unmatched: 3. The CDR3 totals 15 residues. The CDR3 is CASSPTSGPYNEQFF. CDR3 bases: TGTGCCAGTAGTCCGACTAGCGGGCCCTACAATGAGCAGTTCTTC.

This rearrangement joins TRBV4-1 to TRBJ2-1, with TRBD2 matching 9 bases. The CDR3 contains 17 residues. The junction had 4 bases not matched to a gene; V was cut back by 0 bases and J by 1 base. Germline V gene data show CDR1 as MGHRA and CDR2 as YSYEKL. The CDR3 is CASSQEPTSGSYNEQFF. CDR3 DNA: TGCGCCAGCAGCCAAGAGCCGACTAGCGGTTCCTACAATGAGCAGTTCTTC.

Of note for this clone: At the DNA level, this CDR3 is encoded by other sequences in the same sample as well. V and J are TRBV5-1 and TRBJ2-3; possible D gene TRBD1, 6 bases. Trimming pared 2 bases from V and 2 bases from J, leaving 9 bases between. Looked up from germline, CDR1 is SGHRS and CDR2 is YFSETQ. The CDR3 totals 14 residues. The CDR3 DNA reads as TGCGCCAGCAGCTTTGGACAGAACACAGATACGCAGTATTTT. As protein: CASSFGQNTDTQYF.

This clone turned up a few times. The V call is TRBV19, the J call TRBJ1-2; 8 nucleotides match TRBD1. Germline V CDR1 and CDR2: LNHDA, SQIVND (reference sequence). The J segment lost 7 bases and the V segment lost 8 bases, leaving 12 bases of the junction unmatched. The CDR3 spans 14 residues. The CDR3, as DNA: TGTGCCAGTTCCTCGAGCAGGGGGCGTATTGGCTACACCTTC. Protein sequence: CASSSSRGRIGYTF.

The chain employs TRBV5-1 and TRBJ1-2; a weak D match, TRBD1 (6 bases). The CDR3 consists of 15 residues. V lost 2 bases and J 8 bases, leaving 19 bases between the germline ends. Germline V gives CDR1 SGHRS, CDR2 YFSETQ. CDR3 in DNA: TGCGCCAGCAGCTTTGGGGTTAACAGGGACCTGGGCTACACCTTC. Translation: CASSFGVNRDLGYTF.

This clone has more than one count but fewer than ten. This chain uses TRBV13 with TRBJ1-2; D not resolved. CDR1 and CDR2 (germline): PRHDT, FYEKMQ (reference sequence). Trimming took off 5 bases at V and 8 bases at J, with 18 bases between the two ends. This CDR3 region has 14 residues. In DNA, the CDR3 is TGTGCCAGCAGCCGAGGGCCCCGACCTAGAGGCTACACCTTC. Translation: CASSRGPRPRGYTF.

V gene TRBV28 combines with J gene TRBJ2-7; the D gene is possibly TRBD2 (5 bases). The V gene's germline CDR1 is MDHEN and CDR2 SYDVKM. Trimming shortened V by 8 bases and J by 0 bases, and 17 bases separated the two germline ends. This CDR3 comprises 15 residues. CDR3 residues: CASAPPRVHSYEQYF. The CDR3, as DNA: TGTGCCAGCGCCCCCCCGCGGGTCCACTCCTACGAGCAGTACTTC.